This T cell receptor (beta chain) was sequenced during a study of T cell changes during pregnancy in multiple sclerosis. Sequenced by immunoSEQ multiplex PCR; TCRdb stores in-frame clones only, minus some. This sample has roughly 93,000 clones, with approximately 92% found just once. CDR3 length: 13 amino acids. Germline V CDR1 and CDR2: SGHRS, YFSETQ. The V end lost 2 bases, the J end lost 6 bases, and 12 bases lay between the germline ends. The starting material was peripheral blood, obtained after pregnancy. The chain has TRBV5-1 and TRBJ2-7; D gene unclear. The receptor comes from a female donor with multiple sclerosis, enrolled in a pregnancy study. The CDR3, as DNA: TGCGCCAGCAGCTTTGCAAGACACAGCGAGCAGTACTTC. This gives the protein CASSFARHSEQYF.